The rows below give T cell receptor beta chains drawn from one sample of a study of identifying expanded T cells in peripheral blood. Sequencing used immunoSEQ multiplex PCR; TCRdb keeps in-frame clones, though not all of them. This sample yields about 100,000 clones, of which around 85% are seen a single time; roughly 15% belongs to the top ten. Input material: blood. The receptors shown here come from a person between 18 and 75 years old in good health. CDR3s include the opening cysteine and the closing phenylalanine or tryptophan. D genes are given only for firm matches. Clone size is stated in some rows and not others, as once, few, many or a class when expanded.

CDR3 protein: CASSRGARGNQPQHF; CDR3 DNA: TGTGCCAGCTCACGAGGGGCTCGAGGCAATCAGCCCCAGCATTTT; D gene: -; J gene: TRBJ1-5; V gene: TRBV18; clone size: -
CDR3 protein: CASSSDAGGSGYTF; CDR3 DNA: TGTGCCAGCAGCTCTGACGCAGGGGGCTCTGGCTACACCTTC; D gene: TRBD1; J gene: TRBJ1-2; V gene: TRBV5-6; clone size: -
CDR3 protein: CASSGRDGNTIYF; CDR3 DNA: TGTGCCAGCTCAGGGCGTGATGGAAACACCATATATTTT; D gene: -; J gene: TRBJ1-3; V gene: TRBV18; clone size: -
CDR3 protein: CASSWGRGRSDYGYTF; CDR3 DNA: TGTGCCAGCAGTTGGGGAAGGGGGCGATCCGACTATGGCTACACCTTC; D gene: TRBD1; J gene: TRBJ1-2; V gene: TRBV2; clone size: -
CDR3 protein: CASSLVGQDLNNEQFF; CDR3 DNA: TGTGCCAGCAGCTTGGTGGGACAGGACCTGAACAATGAGCAGTTCTTC; D gene: TRBD1; J gene: TRBJ2-1; V gene: TRBV5-6; clone size: -
CDR3 protein: CASSIPGETQYF; CDR3 DNA: TGTGCCAGTAGTATCCCGGGAGAGACCCAGTACTTC; D gene: -; J gene: TRBJ2-5; V gene: TRBV19; clone size: -
CDR3 protein: CASSPPGGGRSAYEQYF; CDR3 DNA: TGTGCCAGCAGCCCCCCGGGGGGAGGTCGATCTGCCTACGAGCAGTACTTC; D gene: TRBD2; J gene: TRBJ2-7; V gene: TRBV11-2; clone size: -
CDR3 protein: CASSPRYGTEAFF; CDR3 DNA: TGTGCCAGCTCACCAAGGTATGGTACTGAAGCTTTCTTT; D gene: -; J gene: TRBJ1-1; V gene: TRBV18; clone size: -
CDR3 protein: CASSWDRGDYGYTF; CDR3 DNA: TGTGCCAGCAGTTGGGACAGGGGGGACTATGGCTACACCTTC; D gene: TRBD1; J gene: TRBJ1-2; V gene: TRBV11-1; clone size: -
CDR3 protein: CASSFSPQGAVDNSPLHF; CDR3 DNA: TGCGCCAGCAGCTTTTCGCCCCAGGGGGCAGTTGATAATTCACCCCTCCACTTT; D gene: TRBD1; J gene: TRBJ1-6; V gene: TRBV5-1; clone size: -
CDR3 protein: CASSFTGQGRDEQYF; CDR3 DNA: TGCGCCAGCAGCTTCACGGGACAGGGCCGGGACGAGCAGTACTTC; D gene: TRBD1; J gene: TRBJ2-7; V gene: TRBV5-1; clone size: -
CDR3 protein: CASSIGRNTEAFF; CDR3 DNA: TGTGCCAGTAGTATAGGGAGGAACACTGAAGCTTTCTTT; D gene: -; J gene: TRBJ1-1; V gene: TRBV19; clone size: few
CDR3 protein: CASSDRFPGHGYTF; CDR3 DNA: TGTGCCAGCTCAGACCGCTTTCCCGGCCATGGCTACACCTTC; D gene: -; J gene: TRBJ1-2; V gene: TRBV18; clone size: -
CDR3 protein: CAWSRGSSSGELFF; CDR3 DNA: TGTGCCTGGAGCCGGGGATCTTCATCCGGGGAGCTGTTTTTT; D gene: -; J gene: TRBJ2-2; V gene: TRBV30; clone size: -
CDR3 protein: CASSSGGQGTGMNTEAFF; CDR3 DNA: TGCGCCAGCAGCTCCGGAGGACAGGGAACGGGTATGAACACTGAAGCTTTCTTT; D gene: TRBD1; J gene: TRBJ1-1; V gene: TRBV5-1; clone size: -
CDR3 protein: CASSIDSGTTFTEAFF; CDR3 DNA: TGTGCCAGTAGTATAGATTCGGGGACCACGTTCACTGAAGCTTTCTTT; D gene: -; J gene: TRBJ1-1; V gene: TRBV19; clone size: -
CDR3 protein: CASSWSWDSPLHF; CDR3 DNA: TGTGCCAGCAGCTGGTCATGGGATTCACCCCTCCACTTT; D gene: -; J gene: TRBJ1-6; V gene: TRBV27; clone size: -
CDR3 protein: CASSLLTGNYGYTF; CDR3 DNA: TGTGCCAGCAGCCTGCTGACAGGGAACTATGGCTACACCTTC; D gene: TRBD1; J gene: TRBJ1-2; V gene: TRBV7-9; clone size: once
CDR3 protein: CASSQGRPNEQFF; CDR3 DNA: TGCGCCAGCAGCCAGGGACGGCCTAATGAGCAGTTCTTC; D gene: -; J gene: TRBJ2-1; V gene: TRBV4-3; clone size: -
CDR3 protein: CASSRSHGDYEQYF; CDR3 DNA: TGTGCCAGCTCCCGCTCCCACGGAGACTACGAGCAGTACTTC; D gene: -; J gene: TRBJ2-7; V gene: TRBV18; clone size: -
CDR3 protein: CASSRTGGSNYGYTF; CDR3 DNA: TGTGCCAGCAGCCGAACAGGGGGTTCCAACTATGGCTACACCTTC; D gene: TRBD1; J gene: TRBJ1-2; V gene: TRBV27; clone size: -
CDR3 protein: CAISGAWDRNNSPLHF; CDR3 DNA: TGTGCCATCAGTGGGGCTTGGGACAGAAATAATTCACCCCTCCACTTT; D gene: TRBD1; J gene: TRBJ1-6; V gene: TRBV10-3; clone size: -
CDR3 protein: CASTGTGGNTIYF; CDR3 DNA: TGTGCCAGCACGGGGACGGGAGGAAACACCATATATTTT; D gene: -; J gene: TRBJ1-3; V gene: TRBV11-2; clone size: -
CDR3 protein: CASSLVQGNTEAFF; CDR3 DNA: TGCGCCAGCAGCTTGGTACAGGGGAACACTGAAGCTTTCTTT; D gene: -; J gene: TRBJ1-1; V gene: TRBV5-1; clone size: once
CDR3 protein: CASSPRSQGSYNEQFF; CDR3 DNA: TGTGCCAGCAGTCCAAGGTCCCAGGGATCCTACAATGAGCAGTTCTTC; D gene: -; J gene: TRBJ2-1; V gene: TRBV27; clone size: -
CDR3 protein: CASSLGRDREKLFF; CDR3 DNA: TGTGCCAGCAGCTTAGGGAGGGACCGGGAAAAACTGTTTTTT; D gene: -; J gene: TRBJ1-4; V gene: TRBV13; clone size: -
CDR3 protein: CASSRIMTGGYTF; CDR3 DNA: TGTGCCAGCAGCCGCATAATGACAGGGGGCTACACCTTC; D gene: TRBD1; J gene: TRBJ1-2; V gene: TRBV11-2; clone size: -
CDR3 protein: CASSLAAPGRVDTQYF; CDR3 DNA: TGTGCCAGCAGCTTAGCGGCCCCCGGGCGGGTAGATACGCAGTATTTT; D gene: -; J gene: TRBJ2-3; V gene: TRBV7-9; clone size: -
CDR3 protein: CASSRGRSYEQYF; CDR3 DNA: TGTGCCAGTAGCCGGGGCAGATCCTACGAGCAGTACTTC; D gene: -; J gene: TRBJ2-7; V gene: TRBV19; clone size: -
CDR3 protein: CASSQGREGANTGELFF; CDR3 DNA: TGCGCCAGCAGCCAAGGTCGAGAGGGCGCGAACACCGGGGAGCTGTTTTTT; D gene: -; J gene: TRBJ2-2; V gene: TRBV4-3; clone size: -
CDR3 protein: CASSVYGSSSYNEQFF; CDR3 DNA: TGTGCCAGCAGCGTATACGGAAGCAGCTCCTACAATGAGCAGTTCTTC; D gene: -; J gene: TRBJ2-1; V gene: TRBV9; clone size: -
CDR3 protein: CASSSVLNTGELFF; CDR3 DNA: TGTGCCAGCAGCTCAGTCTTGAACACCGGGGAGCTGTTTTTT; D gene: -; J gene: TRBJ2-2; V gene: TRBV7-7; clone size: -
CDR3 protein: CASSQDGTSGGHEQFF; CDR3 DNA: TGCGCCAGCAGCCAAGACGGGACTAGCGGGGGGCATGAGCAGTTCTTC; D gene: TRBD2; J gene: TRBJ2-1; V gene: TRBV4-3; clone size: -
CDR3 protein: CASSQERWDSYSPLHF; CDR3 DNA: TGCGCCAGCAGCCAAGAAAGATGGGACAGCTATTCACCCCTCCACTTT; D gene: TRBD1; J gene: TRBJ1-6; V gene: TRBV4-1; clone size: -
CDR3 protein: CAIRELAGQFF; CDR3 DNA: TGTGCCATCAGAGAACTAGCGGGGCAGTTCTTC; D gene: TRBD2; J gene: TRBJ2-1; V gene: TRBV10-3; clone size: -